The present T cell receptor (beta chain) was sequenced within a study of metastatic and nonmetastatic thyroid tumors. As for the study in general: Malignant thyroid and benign thyroid patients provided blood and tumor or nodule tissue whose repertoires were compared. Study observations and caveats: Malignant thyroid tumors reportedly had TCR beta diversity that was significantly higher than in benign nodules, in blood and tumor.

This clone has only a few counts. Its specificity is unknown. At one boundary the junction diverges from the germline segment, which might be a read error. Other DNA sequences from this sample encode an identical CDR3 as well. Original data processing: The study built a papillary thyroid cancer distant-metastasis classifier from CDR3 differences across clinicopathological groups. TCRdb re-clonotyped the PCR reads through MiXCR. The V and J calls and clone size are TCRdb's, not the authors'. The table lists roughly 16,000 clones, about a sixth of them singletons. All patients reached thyroid surgery having received no treatment beforehand. Sample: blood. This clonotype was obtained from a female donor with papillary thyroid cancer or a benign thyroid nodule (not recorded which). Some clones in this sample may be carry-over from other donors' samples.

The CDR3 DNA is TGTGCCAGCAGTAGCGGTGGGGCAGGCACAGATACTCAGTATTTT. It yields the protein CASSSGGAGTDTQYF. The chain links TRBV6-1 to TRBJ2-3; the D gene could be TRBD1 or TRBD2 (5 bases each). The CDR3 spans 15 residues. The germline V gene encodes CDR1 MNHNS and CDR2 SASEGT.